This T cell receptor beta chain appears in the sequencing data of a study of neurological immune-mediated disorders. Study-level findings and limits: Multiple sclerosis was found to have the least TCR clonal expansion, below healthy controls, and HTLV-1-associated myelopathy the most.

A 10-nucleotide random UMI tagged transcripts in template-switch 5'RACE cDNA synthesis. A single record per CDR3 protein comes from TCRdb applying MiXCR to the 5' RACE reads. The repertoire holds 25,000 to 30,000 distinct CDR3 sequences, 3.3% seen once, with 7% to 8.5% in the top ten. This clonotype was observed many times. Antigen specificity is unknown. The CDR3 runs 15 residues. V gave up 5 bases and J gave up 4 bases; unmatched junction bases: 7. The germline gives CDR1 MNHNS, CDR2 SASEGT. The rearrangement joins TRBV6-1 to TRBJ2-2; 7 positions match TRBD2. This receptor was obtained from a woman aged 25-40 years with multiple sclerosis. Sequenced input: PBMCs. CDR3 coding DNA: TGTGCCAGCAGTTCCCGACTAGCTGCCACCGGGGAGCTGTTTTTT. Amino acids: CASSSRLAATGELFF.